This TCR beta chain came from a study of blood T cell repertoires in COVID-19. Study background: Sources were T cells, B-cell-depleted T cells, or PBMCs; the material itself was cDNA or gDNA.

Germline values: CDR1 MNHEY, CDR2 SVGAGI. This CDR3 region has 15 residues. J lost 0 bases, V lost 6 bases, and 3 bases had no gene match. This clone was seen only once. Patients of the Seattle cohort, enrolled during active infection, were followed longitudinally. Authors' processing steps: Amplified reference gene primers provided the basis for estimating nucleated cell counts. Sequencing used immunoSEQ multiplex PCR; TCRdb keeps in-frame clones, though not all of them. From that table come the V and J calls and clone size; the DNA was used to work out D and trimming. The table has about 370,000 clones, 70% to 90% seen once.

Sample: peripheral blood. This TCR came from a woman under 40 with COVID-19, enrolled during active disease. This chain joins TRBV6-5 and TRBJ2-2; TRBD1 matches 8 bases. CDR3 DNA sequence: TGTGCCAGCAGCAGGGGACAGGCGAACACCGGGGAGCTGTTTTTT. It codes for CASSRGQANTGELFF.